The rows below give T cell receptor beta chains drawn from one sample of a study of T cells in Graves' hyperthyroidism and ophthalmopathy. TCRdb fed the multiplex PCR reads into MiXCR, producing one record per CDR3 protein. The sample has roughly 500,000 distinct CDR3 sequences; around 22% are singletons. Specimen: blood. These TCRs come from a woman in her thirties with Graves' ophthalmopathy. Each CDR3 is given with its conserved first and last residue. The order of the fields is J gene, V gene, D gene, clone size, CDR3 DNA, CDR3 protein. The D gene is left open where the match is weak. The size of a clone is reported for some rows only, either as once, few or many, or as a class for expanded clones.

TRBJ2-2 TRBV7-8 - - TGTGCCAGCAGCGGGGTCACCGGGGAGCTGTTTTTT CASSGVTGELFF
TRBJ1-5 TRBV15 - - TGTGCCACCAGCAGATGCAATCAGCCCCAGCATTTT CATSRCNQPQHF
TRBJ1-5 TRBV6-1 TRBD1 - TGTGCCGGCGGACAGGGGCTGAGCAATCAGCCCCAGCATTTT CAGGQGLSNQPQHF
TRBJ1-1 TRBV6-5 TRBD1 - TGTGCCAGCATTAAATCGACAGGGATGAACACTGAAGCTTTCTTT CASIKSTGMNTEAFF
TRBJ2-7 TRBV6-1 - - TGTGCCAGCACCTTCTCAGGCGGGGCCTACGAGCAGTACTTC CASTFSGGAYEQYF
TRBJ1-1 TRBV6-1 - - TGTGCCAGCATTCTAATTACAGGGAGCACTGAAGCTTTCTTT CASILITGSTEAFF
TRBJ1-5 TRBV6-5 - many TGTGCCAGCAGTTACTCTCGGTCAGGGAATCAGCCCCAGCATTTT CASSYSRSGNQPQHF
TRBJ2-7 TRBV28 TRBD2 many TGTGCCAGCAGTTCCTGGGGAGGGGAGCAGTACTTC CASSSWGGEQYF
TRBJ1-1 TRBV6-5 - - TGTGCCAGCAGTTACGGACCGGACAGAATGAACACTGAAGCTTTCTTT CASSYGPDRMNTEAFF
TRBJ2-5 TRBV29-1 - many TGCAGCGTTGCAGAAAGCGAGACCCAGTACTTC CSVAESETQYF
TRBJ2-5 TRBV12-3/TRBV12-4 - few TGTGCCAGCAGTCCAACTAGGGAGACCCAGTACTTC CASSPTRETQYF
TRBJ2-5 TRBV27 - many TGTGCCAGCAGTAAACCGGGAGAGACCCAGTACTTC CASSKPGETQYF
TRBJ2-5 TRBV20-1 TRBD2 many TGCAGTGCTAAGGGAGGGGTAGAGACCCAGTACTTC CSAKGGVETQYF
TRBJ1-1 TRBV12-3/TRBV12-4 - many TGTGCCAGCAGTAGTTTACTGGGGTCCACTGAAGCTTTCTTT CASSSLLGSTEAFF
TRBJ1-1 TRBV4-1 - many TGCGCCAGCAGCCAAGATGGGGACACACCAGAAGCTTTCTTT CASSQDGDTPEAFF
TRBJ1-1 TRBV20-1 - - TGCAGTGCCACACAGAACCGTGAAGCTTTCTTT CSATQNREAFF
TRBJ2-7 TRBV6-1 - few TGTGCCAGCAGTGCACCCGGGACCGGCGTCGACGAGCAGTACTTC CASSAPGTGVDEQYF
TRBJ1-1 TRBV20-1 - few TGCAGTGCTCCTCGACAGGCTGAAGCTTTCTTT CSAPRQAEAFF
TRBJ1-5 TRBV9 - - TGTGCCAGCAGCGCTTCGAACGCTCGGGGCCAGCCCCAGCATTTT CASSASNARGQPQHF
TRBJ1-1 TRBV6-1 - - TGTGCCAGCACCTCAATGGTGTCCGGGGCTTTCTTT CASTSMVSGAFF
TRBJ1-2 TRBV6-1 - - TGTGCCAGCACCCCAACGGGGGTCGGCTACACCTTC CASTPTGVGYTF
TRBJ1-2 TRBV20-1 - many TGCAGTGCACCTCCGACAGACTACTATGGCTACACCTTC CSAPPTDYYGYTF
TRBJ2-5 TRBV5-1 - many TGCGCCAGCAGCAGAGCCGGGACGGAAGAGACCCAGTACTTC CASSRAGTEETQYF
TRBJ1-1 TRBV6-1 - - TGTGCCAGCAGTGAATGGTTAGCGGGGAACACTGAAGCTTTCTTT CASSEWLAGNTEAFF
TRBJ1-1 TRBV28 TRBD1 many TGTGCCAGCAGATTGGGACAGGAGAACACTGAAGCTTTCTTT CASRLGQENTEAFF
TRBJ1-1 TRBV30 - many TGTGCCTGGAATGGACAGACGAACACTGAAGCTTTCTTT CAWNGQTNTEAFF
TRBJ1-1 TRBV10-3 TRBD1 many TGTGCCATCATGGGACAGCCTAACACTGAAGCTTTCTTT CAIMGQPNTEAFF
TRBJ2-2 TRBV4-1 - - TGCGCCAGCAGCCTGTCTTCTGGCGCCGGGGAGCTGTTTTTT CASSLSSGAGELFF
TRBJ2-7 TRBV6-1 - - TGTGCCAGCAGTGAAGTGTTTAGTGGCGTGGAGCAGTACTTC CASSEVFSGVEQYF
TRBJ1-2 TRBV28 - few TGTGCCAGCAGTTTATCCCAGGGGCCAAACGCTGCTAACTATGGCTACACCTTC CASSLSQGPNAANYGYTF
TRBJ1-1 TRBV12-3/TRBV12-4 - many TGTGCCAGCAGTTTATTAGACAGCCAGGCGGACACTGAAGCTTTCTTT CASSLLDSQADTEAFF
TRBJ2-5 TRBV7-6 - few TGTGCCAGCAGCTCCATCCTAGGGGTCAAAGAGACCCAGTACTTC CASSSILGVKETQYF
TRBJ1-2 TRBV19 - - TGTGCCAGTAGTATTTTCGAGGGGCACTATGGCTACACCTTC CASSIFEGHYGYTF
TRBJ2-7 TRBV6-5 TRBD1 many TGTGCCAGCAGTCGGGACAGGGGAACCCACGAGCAGTACTTC CASSRDRGTHEQYF
TRBJ1-2 TRBV6-2/TRBV6-3 - many TGTGCCAGCAGTTACTCGATAGGGCCCTATGGCTACACCTTC CASSYSIGPYGYTF
TRBJ1-2 TRBV7-9 - many TGTGCCAGCAGCTTAGTTCCGGCGAACTATGGCTACACCTTC CASSLVPANYGYTF
TRBJ1-1 TRBV6-2/TRBV6-3 - - TGTGCCAATCGGGCCCTGAAGGGTGAAGCTTTCTTT CANRALKGEAFF
TRBJ2-5 TRBV15 TRBD1 - TGTGCCACCAGCAGAGATCGGGGGACAGGGGGGGAGACCCAGTACTTC CATSRDRGTGGETQYF
TRBJ1-2 TRBV5-1 - many TGCGCCAGCAGCTTGGTTGTTGACTATGGCTACACCTTC CASSLVVDYGYTF
TRBJ2-7 TRBV10-3 TRBD1 many TGTGCCATCAGTGACCCCAGGACAGGATTATACGAGCAGTACTTC CAISDPRTGLYEQYF
TRBJ2-2 TRBV7-9 - many TGTGCCAGCAGCTTAACCCTAGACACCGGGGAGCTGTTTTTT CASSLTLDTGELFF
TRBJ1-1 TRBV6-1 TRBD1 - TGTGCCAGCCGTGAGGATACAGGGGGCACTGAAGCTTTCTTT CASREDTGGTEAFF
TRBJ1-6 TRBV10-3 - - TGTGCCAACCGGGACCACGATAATTCACCCCTCCACTTT CANRDHDNSPLHF
TRBJ1-1 TRBV19 TRBD1 many TGTGCCAGTAGTATCCCAGGGGGCGCTGAAGCTTTCTTT CASSIPGGAEAFF
TRBJ2-2 TRBV18 - - TGTGCCGGCTCACCAGTGGCCGGGGAGCTGTTTTTT CAGSPVAGELFF
TRBJ1-2 TRBV12-3/TRBV12-4 TRBD1 many TGTGCCAGCAGTGCCTCAGGGGGTGGGAACTATGGCTGCACCTTC CASSASGGGNYGCTF
TRBJ1-1 TRBV6-2/TRBV6-3 TRBD1 many TGTGCCAGCAGACTGGGACAGGGGGCCACTGAAGCTTTCTTT CASRLGQGATEAFF